These 9 T cell receptor beta chains share one sample of origin, sequenced in a study of immune cell composition in non-small cell lung cancer. The method was immunoSEQ multiplex PCR; TCRdb's version includes in-frame clones alone and lacks a portion of them. Here the sample spans around 3,100 clones, over 65% being singletons. Normal lung was taken at the farthest possible site, at least 3 cm from tumour. The sequenced sample was non-adjacent lung tissue. These receptor sequences come from a human donor with non-small cell lung cancer. The donor label of this sample is uncertain.

The gene calls are TRBV19 and TRBJ2-3; 7 bases agree with TRBD2. There are 16 residues in the CDR3. Germline assignment: CDR1 LNHDA and CDR2 SQIVND (reference sequence). The junction had 12 bases not matched to a gene; V was cut back by 5 bases and J by 4 bases. The CDR3 sequence: CASSPLGGGNSDTQYF. The CDR3 DNA follows: TGTGCCAGTAGTCCTCTCGGGGGAGGGAACTCAGATACGCAGTATTTT.

V and J are TRBV4-3 and TRBJ1-1; the D is unclear. V lost 0 bases to trimming and J lost 3 bases, with 5 bases between them. This CDR3 comprises 13 residues. Germline V gives CDR1 LGHNA, CDR2 YSLEER. The DNA of the CDR3 is TGCGCCAGCAGCCAAGATGCAGACACTGAAGCTTTCTTT. This translates into CASSQDADTEAFF.

V gene TRBV29-1 combines with J gene TRBJ1-4; D not resolved. V shed 6 bases and J shed 7 bases, with 12 bases lying between them. Germline CDR1 and CDR2: SQVTM and ANQGSEA. The CDR3 runs 12 residues. The CDR3 loop reads CSVDEGSEKLFF. For the CDR3, the DNA is TGCAGCGTGGATGAGGGAAGTGAAAAACTGTTTTTT.

The chain employs TRBV5-1 and TRBJ2-2; tentative D call: TRBD2 (6 bases). The germline V gene encodes CDR1 SGHRS and CDR2 YFSETQ. The CDR3 is 16 amino acids. The V end was cut by 3 bases, the J end by 4 bases, with 16 bases between. The CDR3 protein is CASSSRSSGLTGELFF. DNA for the CDR3: TGCGCCAGCAGCTCCCGGAGTAGCGGCCTCACCGGGGAGCTGTTTTTT.

The rearrangement links TRBV21-1 to TRBJ2-2; no check of the table's D call, TRBD1, against the DNA was made. TRBV21-1 is assigned pseudogene status. The CDR3 sequence is 15 residues long. CDR3 sequence: CASSKSGQDTGELFF. CDR3 sequence (DNA): TGTGCCAGCAGCAAGTCTGGACAGGACACCGGGGAGCTGTTTTTT.

CDR3 sequence reads: CASSSRTGGGYGYTF. CDR3 bases: TGTGCCAGCAGTTCCAGAACAGGGGGCGGCTATGGCTACACCTTC. The chain has TRBV6-6 and TRBJ1-2; 9 bases agree with TRBD1. The length of the CDR3 is 15 residues. Germline CDR1 is MNHNY and CDR2 is SVGAGI (reference sequence). Unmatched junction bases numbered 7, after V lost 4 bases and J lost 4 bases.

The rearrangement links TRBV29-1 to TRBJ2-1; TRBD2 might be the D (5 bases). There are 15 residues in the CDR3. With 5 bases removed from V and 10 bases from J, the gap between germline ends came to 24 bases. The V gene's germline CDR1 is SQVTM and CDR2 ANQGSEA. The CDR3 loop reads CSVNPLASTTGEQFF. DNA of the CDR3: TGCAGCGTTAACCCCCTAGCATCGACGACTGGGGAGCAGTTCTTC.

CDR3 in DNA: TGTGCCAGCAGCTTAGAGGGCAGGGGGCGAACTGAAGCTTTCTTT. Translation: CASSLEGRGRTEAFF. The rearrangement links TRBV11-2 to TRBJ1-1; 8 nucleotides agree with TRBD1. The CDR3 sequence is 15 residues long. Germline trimming cut 0 bases from V and 5 bases from J; bases unmatched to any gene: 5. CDR1 and CDR2 from the germline V gene are SGHAT and FQNNGV.

The chain has TRBV9 and TRBJ1-4; 10 nucleotides line up with TRBD1. With V trimmed by 0 bases and J by 8 bases, 4 bases remained unmatched. This CDR3 is 15 amino acids long. CDR1 is SGDLS and CDR2 is YYNGEE in the germline V gene. CDR3 coding DNA: TGTGCCAGCAGCGTAGGGGACAGGGGACACGAAAAACTGTTTTTT. Its protein product is CASSVGDRGHEKLFF.